The 17 T cell receptor beta chains reported below all come from one sample, sequenced in a study of cytomegalovirus exposure and HLA in healthy donors. Sequenced by immunoSEQ multiplex PCR; TCRdb stores in-frame clones only, minus some. The table records 170,000 or so clones, roughly 80% of them present only once. Sequenced input: PBMCs. The receptors come from a woman between 18 and 30 years old in good health and CMV-seropositive.

The sample holds a few counts of this clone. The chain uses TRBV25-1 and TRBJ2-2; TRBD1 matches at 8 bases. Germline V gene sequence: CDR1 MGHDK, CDR2 SYGVNS. The CDR3 runs to 15 residues. V lost 10 bases, J lost 9 bases, and 16 bases stayed unmatched. CDR3 sequence reads: CANQSDRDLDWELFF. CDR3 in DNA: TGTGCCAACCAATCGGACAGGGACTTGGACTGGGAGCTGTTTTTT. Based on the CDR3 plus reference TRBV25-1 and TRBJ2-2, the full variable domain is EADIYQTPRYLVIGTGKKITLECSQTMGHDKMYWYQQDPGMELHLIHYSYGVNSTEKGDLSSESTVSRIRTEHFPLTLESARPSHTSQYLCANQSDRDLDWELFFGEGSRLTVL.

The gene calls are TRBV9 and TRBJ1-1; possible D gene TRBD1, 5 bases. The germline V gene has CDR1 SGDLS and CDR2 YYNGEE. Trimming removed 2 bases at V and 1 base at J, with 12 bases between. The CDR3 totals 15 residues. CDR3 DNA sequence: TGTGCCAGCAGCGTGGCGGGACTGACGAACACTGAAGCTTTCTTT. Translating gives CASSVAGLTNTEAFF. Looking up the rest from reference TRBV9 and TRBJ1-1 gives the full variable domain: DSGVTQTPKHLITATGQRVTLRCSPRSGDLSVYWYQQSLDQGLQFLIQYYNGEERAKGNILERFSAQQFPDLHSELNLSSLELGDSALYFCASSVAGLTNTEAFFGQGTRLTVV.

The V call is TRBV10-3, the J call TRBJ1-6; D may be TRBD1 (6 bases). Germline V gives CDR1 ENHRY, CDR2 SYGVKD. The germline V and J ends were trimmed by 0 bases and 5 bases, with 8 bases remaining between them. The CDR3 loop spans 15 amino acids. The CDR3: CAISESAGDNSPLHF. CDR3 bases: TGTGCCATCAGTGAGTCGGCAGGGGATAATTCACCCCTCCACTTT.

The V gene is TRBV18, the J gene TRBJ2-7, with D possibly matching TRBD1 (5 bases). This CDR3 has 15 amino acids. The V gene's germline CDR1 is KGHSH and CDR2 LQKENI. Trimming removed 6 bases at V and 0 bases at J, with 15 bases between. The CDR3 region is CASSPVGANSYEQYF. The CDR3 region has the DNA TGTGCCAGCTCCCCCGTAGGGGCCAACTCCTACGAGCAGTACTTC.

The chain joins TRBV6-5 to TRBJ1-1; 8 nucleotides agree with TRBD1. The CDR3 has 13 amino acids. V shed 6 bases and J 5 bases; nucleotides not matched to a gene: 5. CDR1 and CDR2 (germline): MNHEY, SVGAGI. Here the CDR3 DNA reads TGTGCCAGCAGGGAACAGGGGGATACTGAAGCTTTCTTT. Translation: CASREQGDTEAFF.

The gene calls are TRBV10-3 and TRBJ1-5; 9 bases fit TRBD1. The V gene end was trimmed by 6 bases and the J gene end by 7 bases; junction bases not matched to a gene: 4. Germline CDR1 is ENHRY and CDR2 is SYGVKD. The CDR3 is 13 amino acids. The CDR3 region has the DNA TGTGCCATCAGGGGACAGGGTGGCCAGCCCCAGCATTTT. Residues: CAIRGQGGQPQHF.

The chain couples TRBV6-1 to TRBJ2-6; a weak D match, TRBD2 (5 bases). From germline, CDR1 is MNHNS and CDR2 SASEGT. V gave up 0 bases and J gave up 4 bases, with 10 bases separating them. The CDR3 has 16 amino acids. CDR3 bases: TGTGCCAGCAGTGAAGCGGTGAGGGCCGGGGCCAACGTCCTGACTTTC. This codes for CASSEAVRAGANVLTF.

The rearrangement links TRBV18 to TRBJ2-2, with 9 bases fitting TRBD1. The CDR3 is 15 amino acids. Unmatched junction bases numbered 2, after V lost 3 bases and J lost 3 bases. Germline V CDR1 and CDR2: KGHSH, LQKENI. CDR3 sequence: CASSPRTGDTGELFF. CDR3 coding DNA: TGTGCCAGCTCACCGAGGACAGGGGACACCGGGGAGCTGTTTTTT.

This CDR3 reads CASTAGWNTGELFF. DNA for the CDR3: TGTGCCAGTACCGCGGGTTGGAACACCGGGGAGCTGTTTTTT. This chain connects TRBV19 to TRBJ2-2; the D gene is possibly TRBD2 (5 bases). V lost 7 bases and J 1 base, leaving 10 bases between the germline ends. Germline V gene data show CDR1 as LNHDA and CDR2 as SQIVND (reference sequence). The length of the CDR3 is 14 residues.

The chain uses TRBV19 and TRBJ2-2; a possible D gene is TRBD1 (5 bases). The germline V and J ends were trimmed by 5 bases and 3 bases, with 10 bases remaining between them. The CDR3 spans 14 residues. Germline V gene sequence: CDR1 LNHDA, CDR2 SQIVND (reference sequence). DNA of the CDR3: TGTGCCAGTAGTCCGCGACAGTACACCGGGGAGCTGTTTTTT. Its translation is CASSPRQYTGELFF.

The chain couples TRBV28 to TRBJ1-4; 8 nucleotides align to TRBD1. Trimming cost V 10 bases and J 15 bases; bases outside gene matches: 10. The CDR3 length is 11 residues. The germline V gene encodes CDR1 MDHEN and CDR2 SYDVKM. The CDR3 region is CATGQGRSMFF. CDR3 nucleotide sequence: TGTGCCACCGGACAGGGTAGGAGTATGTTTTTT.

This CDR3 is CASSSGDSPLHF. CDR3 DNA: TGTGCCAGCTCCTCGGGGGATTCACCCCTCCACTTT. The chain carries TRBV18 and TRBJ1-6; D perhaps matches TRBD1 (5 bases). The germline V and J ends were trimmed by 6 bases and 8 bases, with 8 bases remaining between them. The CDR3 runs to 12 residues. Germline values: CDR1 KGHSH, CDR2 LQKENI.

The rearrangement links TRBV7-2 to TRBJ1-1; D call uncertain. The V and J ends lost 5 bases and 4 bases respectively, with 20 bases between them. The CDR3 runs to 16 residues. The germline gives CDR1 SGHTA, CDR2 FQGNSA. The CDR3 coding sequence is TGTGCCAGCAGCCAAACCCAACTCGTTCCGGGCACTGAAGCTTTCTTT. It yields the protein CASSQTQLVPGTEAFF.

This chain links TRBV28 with TRBJ2-7, with 7 positions matching TRBD1. The germline gives CDR1 MDHEN, CDR2 SYDVKM. The V and J ends lost 5 bases and 4 bases, in that order; junction bases with no gene match: 11. This CDR3 is built from 15 residues. The CDR3 region is CASSPGGPTAYEQYF. The CDR3 DNA reads TGTGCCAGCAGTCCAGGGGGTCCAACAGCTTACGAGCAGTACTTC.

V is TRBV9 and J is TRBJ1-4, with TRBD1 matching 9 bases. J lost 10 bases, V lost 0 bases, and 10 bases had no gene match. The CDR3 runs to 16 residues. Per the germline V gene, CDR1 is SGDLS and CDR2 is YYNGEE. The CDR3 reads CASSVEDGTGYGKLFF. The CDR3 nucleotides read TGTGCCAGCAGCGTAGAGGATGGGACAGGGTATGGAAAACTGTTTTTT. Complete variable domain (other parts from reference TRBV9 and TRBJ1-4): DSGVTQTPKHLITATGQRVTLRCSPRSGDLSVYWYQQSLDQGLQFLIQYYNGEERAKGNILERFSAQQFPDLHSELNLSSLELGDSALYFCASSVEDGTGYGKLFFGSGTQLSVL.

V gene TRBV7-6 combines with J gene TRBJ2-6; D gene unclear. Germline CDR1 and CDR2: SGHVS and FNYEAQ. V was clipped by 5 bases and J by 3 bases, with 8 bases between them. The CDR3 sequence is 14 residues long. Here the CDR3 DNA reads TGTGCCAGCAGCCCTGCCGGTGGGGCCAACGTCCTGACTTTC. This encodes CASSPAGGANVLTF.

The rearrangement joins TRBV25-1 to TRBJ1-2; 7 nucleotides agree with TRBD1. After removal of 0 bases from V and 2 bases from J, the junction contained 6 bases not matched to a gene. The CDR3 is 16 residues long. Germline CDR1 reads MGHDK; CDR2 reads SYGVNS. This CDR3 is CASSEYSGGRNYGYTF. The CDR3, as DNA: TGTGCCAGCAGTGAATATTCAGGGGGACGGAACTATGGCTACACCTTC.